This entry concerns a single TCR beta chain. TCRdb re-called the 5' RACE reads through MiXCR, storing one row per CDR3 protein. The profile shows 53,000 or so distinct CDR3 sequences, approximately 12% of them singletons. This entry is derived from a study of early T cells in non-severe SARS-CoV-2 infection. This clonotype was sampled from an adult who was a healthcare worker with PCR-confirmed SARS-CoV-2 infection or an uninfected control (not recorded which). The source material was whole blood, sampled at baseline.

The CDR3, as DNA: TGTGCCAGCAGCCAGGCCGGGAGGTCAGCTTTCTTT. Its translation is CASSQAGRSAFF. J is TRBJ1-1 and V is TRBV16; D is undetermined. Germline CDR1 reads KGHSY; CDR2 reads FQNENV. The CDR3 runs 12 residues. V lost 3 bases to trimming and J lost 10 bases, with 12 bases between them.